The clone carrying this TCR beta chain occurred a few times. The germline gives CDR1 LGHNA, CDR2 YSLEER. V trimming: 3 bases; J trimming: 4 bases; junction bases outside the gene matches: 5. The CDR3 consists of 15 residues. A single heparinised blood sample, averaging about 100 mL, was obtained per donor. Sorted cells reached over 95% purity in every population. cDNA synthesis used the whole RNA isolate, giving expressed TCRB sequences. Sequenced by immunoSEQ multiplex PCR; TCRdb stores in-frame clones only, minus some. The profile shows roughly 150,000 clones, around 8% of them singletons. This sample is drawn from a study of beta chain features in type 1 diabetes.

The sequencing sample was made of central memory CD4+ T cells from blood. This chain joins TRBV4-3 and TRBJ2-1; 8 bases match TRBD2. The receptor comes from a man aged 18 to 35 in good health. CDR3 coding DNA: TGCGCCAGCAGCCATCGGGGGGGGATTTACAATGAGCAGTTCTTC. This translates into CASSHRGGIYNEQFF.